This T cell receptor (beta chain) was captured in a study of OX40 agonist ivuxolimab in advanced cancers. This CDR3 has 18 amino acids. Germline-derived CDR1 and CDR2 are SGDLS and YYNGEE. The junction had 9 bases not matched to a gene; V was cut back by 0 bases and J by 1 base. Measured with immunoSEQ multiplex PCR; TCRdb has only the in-frame clones, and not every one. The sample holds some 57,000 clones; approximately 90% are singletons and the top ten take 5.4%. The rearrangement uses TRBV9 and TRBJ1-3; 8 bases match TRBD1. This sequence originates from an adult with an advanced solid tumor such as melanoma, head and neck, liver or kidney cancer. The input for sequencing was CD4+ or CD8+ T cells sorted from blood, taken in a trial of the OX40 agonist ivuxolimab. CDR3 in DNA: TGTGCCAGCAGCGTAGTGGGGACAGGCGGGTCGTCTGGAAACACCATATATTTT. This translates into CASSVVGTGGSSGNTIYF.